Below are 8 T cell receptor beta chains sequenced from a single sample in a study of blood T cell repertoires in COVID-19. Clones were read by immunoSEQ multiplex PCR, and TCRdb kept only the in-frame ones, dropping some. This table holds roughly 40,000 clones, around four fifths found once. The sequenced sample consisted of peripheral blood. These receptors were collected from a woman at least 80 years old with active or convalescent COVID-19.

This clone is deemed medium-sized (0.01 to 0.1%). The rearrangement links TRBV3-1 (or the pseudogene TRBV3-2) to TRBJ2-2; 10 bases are a match to TRBD2. The CDR3 is 18 residues long. V dropped 3 bases and J dropped 5; count of bases not matched to a gene: 12. CDR1 is LGHDT, CDR2 YNNKEL, per germline (reference sequence). In nucleotides, the CDR3 is TGTGCCAGCAGCCAGATAAGCGGGAGGGCCGTTGTGACCGGGGAGCTGTTTTTT. It specifies CASSQISGRAVVTGELFF.

The chain combines TRBV7-9 with TRBJ2-7; D is perhaps TRBD2 (6 bases). The CDR3 contains 15 residues. Germline V gene sequence: CDR1 SEHNR, CDR2 FQNEAQ (reference sequence). Trimming took 5 bases from V and 0 from J, leaving 14 bases between them. CDR3 bases: TGTGCCAGCAGCGGAGGGACCGCTAGCTCCTACGAGCAGTACTTC. Translating it yields CASSGGTASSYEQYF.

This chain joins TRBV15 and TRBJ1-2; maybe TRBD1 (6 bases). Germline V gives CDR1 LNHNV, CDR2 YYDKDF (reference sequence). V was cut by 0 bases and J by 5 bases, with 19 bases left in between. This CDR3 has 17 amino acids. The CDR3 spells CATSRDLVGAREYGYTF. The CDR3 region has the DNA TGTGCCACCAGCAGAGATCTGGTGGGGGCACGAGAGTATGGCTACACCTTC.

The J gene is TRBJ2-7, the V gene TRBV14, with TRBD2 identical over 13 bases. The CDR3 has 19 residues. The germline V gene has CDR1 SGHDN and CDR2 FVKESK. J gave up 6 bases and V 0 bases, and 14 bases lay outside the gene matches. The CDR3 reads CASSQDSWTSGSQSSEQYF. DNA of the CDR3: TGTGCCAGCAGCCAAGATAGCTGGACTAGCGGGAGTCAGTCGTCCGAGCAGTACTTC.

V is TRBV27 and J is TRBJ1-2, with TRBD1 matching 7 bases. The CDR3 totals 13 residues. V lost 5 bases, J lost 8 bases, and 8 bases stayed unmatched. Germline V gene data show CDR1 as MNHEY and CDR2 as SMNVEV (reference sequence). The CDR3 is CASSAQGLGGYTF. The DNA for the CDR3 is TGTGCCAGCAGTGCACAGGGGCTCGGGGGCTACACCTTC.

This clone was detected only once. The chain uses TRBV10-3 and TRBJ1-1, with 12 positions matching TRBD1. This CDR3 spans 16 amino acids. The germline gives CDR1 ENHRY, CDR2 SYGVKD. V shed 6 bases, J shed 3 bases, and the junction held 8 bases outside the gene matches. The CDR3 is CAIRGQGAKSDTEAFF. The CDR3 bases are TGTGCCATCAGGGGACAGGGGGCGAAGTCCGACACTGAAGCTTTCTTT.

The CDR3 DNA sequence: TGTGCCAGTAGTATTCGGACAGGGAGGGGCACTGAAGCTTTCTTT. This encodes CASSIRTGRGTEAFF. V usage is TRBV19 and J usage is TRBJ1-1, with 8 bases matching TRBD1. After removal of 3 bases from V and 4 bases from J, the junction contained 7 bases not matched to a gene. The CDR3 sequence is 15 residues long. CDR1 is LNHDA, CDR2 SQIVND, per germline (reference sequence).

The V gene is TRBV12-5, the J gene TRBJ2-2, with 10 bases aligning to TRBD2. V trimming: 5 bases; J trimming: 5 bases; junction bases outside the gene matches: 2. The CDR3 is made up of 14 amino acids. Germline loops: CDR1 LGHNT, CDR2 FRNRAP. CDR3 nucleotides: TGTGCTAGTGGTGCTAGCGGGAGTACCGGGGAGCTGTTTTTT. It is translated as CASGASGSTGELFF.